These T cell receptor beta chains were read from a single sample in a study of cytomegalovirus exposure and HLA in healthy donors. Clones were read by immunoSEQ multiplex PCR, and TCRdb kept only the in-frame ones, dropping some. The table has some 75,000 clones, roughly 96% seen once. Sequencing was performed on PBMCs. These receptors came from a woman aged 18-30 years in good health and CMV-seronegative. Each CDR3 is given with its conserved first and last residue. The D gene is left open where the match is weak. For some rows the clone size is stated as once, few or many, or as a class when expanded; others skip it.

d_call: TRBD1
cdr3_length: 16
v_call: TRBV6-5
j_call: TRBJ1-6
clone_size: NA
cdr3_aa: CASSYSYMDRGSPLHF
cdr3_nt: TGTGCCAGCAGTTACTCCTATATGGACAGGGGATCACCCCTCCACTTT

d_call: TRBD1
cdr3_length: 13
v_call: TRBV25-1
j_call: TRBJ2-7
clone_size: NA
cdr3_aa: CASRDRGLYEQYF
cdr3_nt: TGTGCCAGCCGTGACAGGGGGCTGTACGAGCAGTACTTC

d_call: TRBD1
cdr3_length: 15
v_call: TRBV13
j_call: TRBJ2-1
clone_size: NA
cdr3_aa: CASSLGTGGYNEQFF
cdr3_nt: TGTGCCAGCAGCCTGGGGACAGGGGGATACAATGAGCAGTTCTTC

d_call: TRBD1
cdr3_length: 19
v_call: TRBV27
j_call: TRBJ2-1
clone_size: NA
cdr3_aa: CASSTLRDREKSEPNEQFF
cdr3_nt: TGTGCCAGCAGTACCCTCCGGGACAGGGAAAAATCCGAGCCGAATGAGCAGTTCTTC

d_call: NA
cdr3_length: 11
v_call: TRBV27
j_call: TRBJ1-2
clone_size: NA
cdr3_aa: CASSFGGGYTF
cdr3_nt: TGTGCCAGCAGTTTCGGGGGGGGCTACACCTTC

d_call: NA
cdr3_length: 14
v_call: TRBV18
j_call: TRBJ2-4
clone_size: NA
cdr3_aa: CASSPELAKNIQYF
cdr3_nt: TGTGCCAGCTCACCAGAGTTGGCCAAAAACATTCAGTACTTC

d_call: TRBD1
cdr3_length: 15
v_call: TRBV6-1
j_call: TRBJ1-5
clone_size: NA
cdr3_aa: CASSRPGTGGQPQHF
cdr3_nt: TGTGCCAGCAGCCGACCCGGGACAGGGGGTCAGCCCCAGCATTTT

d_call: NA
cdr3_length: 15
v_call: TRBV2
j_call: TRBJ2-7
clone_size: NA
cdr3_aa: CASSEGAGPPYEQYF
cdr3_nt: TGTGCCAGCAGCGAAGGGGCGGGACCTCCCTACGAGCAGTACTTC

d_call: NA
cdr3_length: 12
v_call: TRBV5-8
j_call: TRBJ1-2
clone_size: NA
cdr3_aa: CASSLDVGGYTF
cdr3_nt: TGTGCCAGCAGCTTGGACGTGGGCGGCTACACCTTC

d_call: TRBD2
cdr3_length: 16
v_call: TRBV10-3
j_call: TRBJ2-1
clone_size: NA
cdr3_aa: CAISQVALAGGNEQFF
cdr3_nt: TGTGCCATATCCCAAGTGGCACTAGCGGGAGGTAATGAGCAGTTCTTC

d_call: NA
cdr3_length: 14
v_call: TRBV15
j_call: TRBJ1-4
clone_size: NA
cdr3_aa: CATSRFDLQGRLFF
cdr3_nt: TGTGCCACCAGCAGGTTTGACTTGCAGGGCCGACTGTTTTTT

d_call: NA
cdr3_length: 15
v_call: TRBV2
j_call: TRBJ2-1
clone_size: NA
cdr3_aa: CASKGDLAAYNEQFF
cdr3_nt: TGTGCCAGCAAGGGAGATTTGGCGGCCTACAATGAGCAGTTCTTC

d_call: TRBD1
cdr3_length: 12
v_call: TRBV10-1
j_call: TRBJ2-7
clone_size: once
cdr3_aa: CATSGGLGEQYF
cdr3_nt: TGCGCCACCTCAGGGGGCTTAGGCGAGCAGTACTTC

d_call: TRBD2
cdr3_length: 14
v_call: TRBV6-4
j_call: TRBJ2-1
clone_size: NA
cdr3_aa: CASSGTSGSNEQFF
cdr3_nt: TGTGCCAGCAGTGGGACTAGCGGGAGCAATGAGCAGTTCTTC

d_call: NA
cdr3_length: 14
v_call: TRBV19
j_call: TRBJ1-2
clone_size: NA
cdr3_aa: CASTLSGTAYGYTF
cdr3_nt: TGTGCCAGTACCCTCAGCGGCACAGCCTATGGCTACACCTTC

d_call: TRBD2
cdr3_length: 14
v_call: TRBV4-1
j_call: TRBJ2-7
clone_size: NA
cdr3_aa: CASSLIAGEDEQYF
cdr3_nt: TGCGCCAGCAGCCTCATAGCGGGAGAGGATGAGCAGTACTTC

d_call: TRBD2
cdr3_length: 13
v_call: TRBV6-1
j_call: TRBJ2-1
clone_size: NA
cdr3_aa: CASSGAGGGEQFF
cdr3_nt: TGTGCCAGCAGTGGGGCTGGGGGGGGTGAGCAGTTCTTC

d_call: NA
cdr3_length: 15
v_call: TRBV12-5
j_call: TRBJ2-7
clone_size: once
cdr3_aa: CASGLGLGEAYEQYF
cdr3_nt: TGTGCTAGTGGTTTGGGGCTCGGGGAGGCCTACGAGCAGTACTTC

d_call: NA
cdr3_length: 13
v_call: TRBV6-1
j_call: TRBJ2-7
clone_size: NA
cdr3_aa: CASRKDLNRDGVF
cdr3_nt: TGTGCCAGCAGGAAGGATCTAAACAGGGACGGCGTCTTC

d_call: NA
cdr3_length: 15
v_call: TRBV27
j_call: TRBJ1-4
clone_size: NA
cdr3_aa: CASSYLGGSGEKLFF
cdr3_nt: TGTGCCAGCAGTTACCTCGGGGGATCGGGAGAAAAACTGTTTTTT

d_call: TRBD2
cdr3_length: 18
v_call: TRBV5-1
j_call: TRBJ2-2
clone_size: once
cdr3_aa: CASSSRASGSRQAGELFF
cdr3_nt: TGCGCCAGCAGCTCCCGAGCTAGCGGGAGTCGTCAGGCCGGGGAGCTGTTTTTT

d_call: TRBD1
cdr3_length: 17
v_call: TRBV11-3
j_call: TRBJ1-2
clone_size: NA
cdr3_aa: CASSRIITGDLNYGYTF
cdr3_nt: TGTGCCAGCAGTCGCATTATCACAGGGGATCTTAACTATGGCTACACCTTC

d_call: NA
cdr3_length: 15
v_call: TRBV4-1
j_call: TRBJ2-7
clone_size: once
cdr3_aa: CASSQDVGVIDEQYF
cdr3_nt: TGCGCCAGCAGCCAAGATGTAGGGGTGATCGACGAGCAGTACTTC

d_call: NA
cdr3_length: 11
v_call: TRBV6-1
j_call: TRBJ2-7
clone_size: NA
cdr3_aa: CASSETGEQYF
cdr3_nt: TGTGCCAGCAGTGAAACCGGCGAGCAGTACTTC

d_call: NA
cdr3_length: 15
v_call: TRBV19
j_call: TRBJ2-7
clone_size: NA
cdr3_aa: CASSIDGTAAYEQYF
cdr3_nt: TGTGCCAGTAGTATAGATGGGACTGCCGCCTACGAGCAGTACTTC

d_call: NA
cdr3_length: 17
v_call: TRBV27
j_call: TRBJ1-4
clone_size: NA
cdr3_aa: CASSLSNYRVGNEKLFF
cdr3_nt: TGTGCCAGCAGTTTATCGAACTACAGGGTTGGTAATGAAAAACTGTTTTTT

d_call: NA
cdr3_length: 17
v_call: TRBV11-3
j_call: TRBJ2-1
clone_size: NA
cdr3_aa: CASSEDRGRRIYNEQFF
cdr3_nt: TGTGCCAGCAGCGAAGATCGTGGGAGACGGATCTACAATGAGCAGTTCTTC

d_call: TRBD2
cdr3_length: 16
v_call: TRBV6-1
j_call: TRBJ2-1
clone_size: NA
cdr3_aa: CASSATSGRGYNEQFF
cdr3_nt: TGTGCCAGCAGTGCAACTAGCGGGAGGGGCTACAATGAGCAGTTCTTC

d_call: NA
cdr3_length: 13
v_call: TRBV18
j_call: TRBJ1-2
clone_size: once
cdr3_aa: CASSPGADYGYTF
cdr3_nt: TGTGCCAGCTCACCAGGAGCAGACTATGGCTACACCTTC